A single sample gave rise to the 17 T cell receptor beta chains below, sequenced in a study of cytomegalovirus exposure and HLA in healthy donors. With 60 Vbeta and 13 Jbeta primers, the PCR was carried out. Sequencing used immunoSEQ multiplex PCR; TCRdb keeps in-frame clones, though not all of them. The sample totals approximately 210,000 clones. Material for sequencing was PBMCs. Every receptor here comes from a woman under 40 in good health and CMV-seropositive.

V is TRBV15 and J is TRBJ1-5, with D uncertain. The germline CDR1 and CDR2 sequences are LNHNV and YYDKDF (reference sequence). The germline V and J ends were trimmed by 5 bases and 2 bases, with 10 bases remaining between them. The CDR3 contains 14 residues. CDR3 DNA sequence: TGTGCCACCAGCTCATGGGAGGGCAATCAGCCCCAGCATTTT. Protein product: CATSSWEGNQPQHF. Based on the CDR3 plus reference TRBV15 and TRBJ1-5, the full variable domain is DAMVIQNPRYQVTQFGKPVTLSCSQTLNHNVMYWYQQKSSQAPKLLFHYYDKDFNNEADTPDNFQSRRPNTSFCFLDIRSPGLGDTAMYLCATSSWEGNQPQHFGDGTRLSIL.

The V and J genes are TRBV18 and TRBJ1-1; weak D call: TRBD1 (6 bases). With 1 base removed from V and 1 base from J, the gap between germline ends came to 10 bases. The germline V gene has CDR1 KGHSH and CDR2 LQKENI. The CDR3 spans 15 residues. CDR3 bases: TGTGCCAGCTCACCACGGGACACCCCGAACACTGAAGCTTTCTTT. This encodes CASSPRDTPNTEAFF.

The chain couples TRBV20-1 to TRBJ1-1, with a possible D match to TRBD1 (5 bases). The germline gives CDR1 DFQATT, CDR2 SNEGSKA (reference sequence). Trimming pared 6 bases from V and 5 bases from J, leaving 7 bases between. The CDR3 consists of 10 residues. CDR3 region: CSAGGTEAFF. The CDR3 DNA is TGCAGTGCCGGGGGAACTGAAGCTTTCTTT.

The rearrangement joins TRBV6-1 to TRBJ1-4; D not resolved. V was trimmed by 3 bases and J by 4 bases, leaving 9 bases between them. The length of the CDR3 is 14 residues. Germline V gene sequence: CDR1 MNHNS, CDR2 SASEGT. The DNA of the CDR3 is TGTGCCAGCAGTGATGCCGGGATTAATGAAAAACTGTTTTTT. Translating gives CASSDAGINEKLFF.

For the CDR3, the DNA is TGTGCCAGCGGGACTAGCTCCTACGAGCAGTACTTC. Protein: CASGTSSYEQYF. This sequence joins TRBV9 and TRBJ2-7, with 8 bases identical to TRBD2. After removal of 7 bases from V and 0 bases from J, the junction contained 0 bases not matched to a gene. Germline CDR1 is SGDLS and CDR2 is YYNGEE. The CDR3 runs to 12 residues.

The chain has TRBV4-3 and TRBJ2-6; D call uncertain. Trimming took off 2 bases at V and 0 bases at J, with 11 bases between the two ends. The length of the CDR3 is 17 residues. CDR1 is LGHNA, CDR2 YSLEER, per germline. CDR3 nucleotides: TGCGCCAGCAGCCAACTTGGCACCTCCTCTGGGGCCAACGTCCTGACTTTC. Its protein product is CASSQLGTSSGANVLTF.

The CDR3 protein is CASSRDGEAGNTIYF. DNA for the CDR3: TGCGCCAGCAGCCGCGATGGAGAGGCTGGAAACACCATATATTTT. The rearrangement links TRBV5-1 to TRBJ1-3; D is unclear. The CDR3 has 15 residues. Germline V gives CDR1 SGHRS, CDR2 YFSETQ. Trimming cost V 4 bases and J 2 bases, with 13 bases left between them.

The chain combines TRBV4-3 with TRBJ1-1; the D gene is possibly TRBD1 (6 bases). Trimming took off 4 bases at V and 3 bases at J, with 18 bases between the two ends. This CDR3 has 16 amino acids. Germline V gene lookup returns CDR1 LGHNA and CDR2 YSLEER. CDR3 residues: CASSPFDSGEYTEAFF. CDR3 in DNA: TGCGCCAGCAGCCCGTTCGATTCAGGGGAATACACTGAAGCTTTCTTT.

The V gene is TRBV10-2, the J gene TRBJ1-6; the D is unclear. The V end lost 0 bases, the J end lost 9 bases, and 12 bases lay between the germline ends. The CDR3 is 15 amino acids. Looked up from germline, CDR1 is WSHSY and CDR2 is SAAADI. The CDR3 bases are TGCGCCAGCAGTGAGTCGAGTGTGGTCGCTTCACCCCTCCACTTT. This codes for CASSESSVVASPLHF.

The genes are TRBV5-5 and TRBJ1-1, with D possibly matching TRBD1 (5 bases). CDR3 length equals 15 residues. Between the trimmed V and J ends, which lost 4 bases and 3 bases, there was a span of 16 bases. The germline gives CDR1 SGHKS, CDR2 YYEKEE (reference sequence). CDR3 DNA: TGTGCCAGCAGCCCACAGGACCGGGGGGACACTGAAGCTTTCTTT. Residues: CASSPQDRGDTEAFF.

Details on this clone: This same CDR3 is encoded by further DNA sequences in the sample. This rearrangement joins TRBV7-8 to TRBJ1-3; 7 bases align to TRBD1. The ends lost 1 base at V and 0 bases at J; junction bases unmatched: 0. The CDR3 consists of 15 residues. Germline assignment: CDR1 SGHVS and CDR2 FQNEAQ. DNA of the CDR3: TGTGCCAGCAGCTTAGGGACAGGCTCTGGAAACACCATATATTTT. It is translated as CASSLGTGSGNTIYF. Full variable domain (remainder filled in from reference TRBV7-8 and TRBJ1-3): GAGVSQSPRYKVAKRGQDVALRCDPISGHVSLFWYQQALGQGPEFLTYFQNEAQLDKSGLPSDRFFAERPEGSVSTLKIQRTQQEDSAVYLCASSLGTGSGNTIYFGEGSWLTVV.

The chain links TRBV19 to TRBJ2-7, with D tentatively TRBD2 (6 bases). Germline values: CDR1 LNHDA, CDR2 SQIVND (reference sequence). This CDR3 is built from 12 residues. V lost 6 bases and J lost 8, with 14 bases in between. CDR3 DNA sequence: TGTGCCAGTAGCGCATCCGGGAGTAAGCAGTACTTC. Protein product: CASSASGSKQYF.

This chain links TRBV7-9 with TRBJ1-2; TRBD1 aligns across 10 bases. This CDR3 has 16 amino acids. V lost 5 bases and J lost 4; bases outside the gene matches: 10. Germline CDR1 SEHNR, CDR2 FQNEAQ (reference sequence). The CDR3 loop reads CASSPPAGTGAYGYTF. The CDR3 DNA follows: TGTGCCAGCAGCCCCCCCGCAGGGACAGGGGCCTATGGCTACACCTTC.

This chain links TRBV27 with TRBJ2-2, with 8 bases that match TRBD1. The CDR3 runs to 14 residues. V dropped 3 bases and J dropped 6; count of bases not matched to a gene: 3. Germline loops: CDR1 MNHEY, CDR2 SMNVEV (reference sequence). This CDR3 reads CASSFRGPAGELFF. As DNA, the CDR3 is TGTGCCAGCAGTTTCAGGGGGCCGGCCGGGGAGCTGTTTTTT.

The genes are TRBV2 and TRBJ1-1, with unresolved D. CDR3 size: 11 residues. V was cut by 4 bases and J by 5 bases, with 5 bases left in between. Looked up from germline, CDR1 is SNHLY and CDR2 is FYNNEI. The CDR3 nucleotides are TGTGCCAGCAGTGTCCCTACTGAAGCTTTCTTT. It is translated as CASSVPTEAFF.

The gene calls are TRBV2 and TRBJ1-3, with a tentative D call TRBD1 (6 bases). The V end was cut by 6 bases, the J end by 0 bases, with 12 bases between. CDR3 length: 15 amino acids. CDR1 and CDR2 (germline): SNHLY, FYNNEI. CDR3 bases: TGTGCCAGCAGGTACAGGGTGTTCTCTGGAAACACCATATATTTT. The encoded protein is CASRYRVFSGNTIYF.

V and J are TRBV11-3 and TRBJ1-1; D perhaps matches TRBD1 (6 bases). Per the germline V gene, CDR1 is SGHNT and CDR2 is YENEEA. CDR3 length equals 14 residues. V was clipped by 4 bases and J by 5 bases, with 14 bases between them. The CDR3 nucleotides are TGTGCCAGCAGCTCTCAAAGGGGGGGGACTGAAGCTTTCTTT. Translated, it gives CASSSQRGGTEAFF.